A single sample is the source of the 8 T cell receptor beta chains below, sequenced in a study of control samples from healthy donors and cancer patients. Clones were sequenced by immunoSEQ multiplex PCR, and TCRdb holds only the in-frame ones, with some missing. The table includes about 140,000 clones, 80% to 95% detected once. The sequenced sample consisted of blood. These receptors came from a man aged 30 to 39 in good health.

V gene TRBV4-1 combines with J gene TRBJ2-7, with 7 nucleotides matching TRBD2. This CDR3 is built from 16 residues. With V trimmed by 4 bases and J by 3 bases, 12 bases remained unmatched. Germline V gene sequence: CDR1 MGHRA, CDR2 YSYEKL. The CDR3 nucleotides read TGCGCCAGCAGCCCGAGGCCGCGCGGGAGAAGCTACGAGCAGTACTTC. Its protein product is CASSPRPRGRSYEQYF.

The chain combines TRBV2 with TRBJ2-1; D not resolved. The V and J ends lost 8 bases and 3 bases respectively, with 8 bases between them. Germline lookup yields CDR1 SNHLY and CDR2 FYNNEI. There are 12 residues in the CDR3. This CDR3 is CASFKGYNEQFF. CDR3 DNA sequence: TGTGCCAGCTTCAAGGGCTACAATGAGCAGTTCTTC.

The J gene is TRBJ1-2, the V gene TRBV30; D is unresolved. The V and J ends lost 4 bases and 8 bases respectively, with 14 bases between them. The CDR3 has 12 amino acids. The germline V gene has CDR1 GTSNPN and CDR2 SVGIG (reference sequence). As DNA, the CDR3 is TGTGCCTGGACTCCTCGTGCCGCGGGCTACACCTTC. Translated, it gives CAWTPRAAGYTF.

The chain carries TRBV2 and TRBJ2-5; D ambiguous. V gave up 7 bases and J gave up 7 bases, with 10 bases separating them. The CDR3 covers 11 residues. Germline values: CDR1 SNHLY, CDR2 FYNNEI. CDR3 nucleotides: TGTGCCAGCAAAAAAGATTGGACCCAGTACTTC. Residues: CASKKDWTQYF.

The chain uses TRBV28 and TRBJ2-7; D possibly uses TRBD1 or TRBD2 (5 bases each). The CDR3 has 13 amino acids. Per the germline V gene, CDR1 is MDHEN and CDR2 is SYDVKM. Deletions cut 6 bases from V and 2 bases from J, with 11 bases between. The CDR3 is CASSRGPTYEQYF. The DNA of the CDR3 is TGTGCCAGCAGCCGGGGCCCGACCTACGAGCAGTACTTC.

The chain combines TRBV15 with TRBJ2-7; 9 bases agree with TRBD1. Germline assignment: CDR1 LNHNV and CDR2 YYDKDF (reference sequence). CDR3 length: 13 amino acids. J was trimmed by 7 bases and V by 4 bases; bases with no gene match: 5. CDR3 DNA sequence: TGTGCCACCAGCAAGGACAGGGGCAATGAGCAGTACTTC. Its protein product is CATSKDRGNEQYF. The variable domain in full, with the rest retrieved from reference TRBV15 and TRBJ2-7, is DAMVIQNPRYQVTQFGKPVTLSCSQTLNHNVMYWYQQKSSQAPKLLFHYYDKDFNNEADTPDNFQSRRPNTSFCFLDIRSPGLGDTAMYLCATSKDRGNEQYFGPGTRLTVT.

The chain has TRBV4-1 and TRBJ1-1; 7 bases match TRBD1. J lost 8 bases, V lost 0 bases, and 6 bases had no gene match. The CDR3 is 14 amino acids. Germline V gene sequence: CDR1 MGHRA, CDR2 YSYEKL. CDR3 sequence reads: CASSQDPDRQEAFF. The CDR3 DNA is TGCGCCAGCAGCCAAGATCCGGACAGGCAGGAAGCTTTCTTT.

The chain combines TRBV6-5 with TRBJ1-5, with D possibly TRBD1 on 5 matching bases. This CDR3 region has 15 residues. Looked up from germline, CDR1 is MNHEY and CDR2 is SVGAGI. The V end lost 2 bases, the J end lost 5 bases, and 13 bases lay between the germline ends. The CDR3 DNA sequence: TGTGCCAGCAGTTACGGGGGAGTTCGTGATCAGCCCCAGCATTTT. It specifies CASSYGGVRDQPQHF.